The present entry profiles one T cell receptor beta chain with its context. Its specificity is not known. The data stem from a study of OX40 agonist ivuxolimab in advanced cancers. About the study: Patients in dose escalation had liver, melanoma, kidney or head and neck cancers. Averaging 60 years in age, with a range of about 20 to 90, the cohort was 65% to 90% male. Partial responses were recorded for three patients, including one with hepatocellular carcinoma and two with cutaneous melanoma.

Measured with immunoSEQ multiplex PCR; TCRdb has only the in-frame clones, and not every one. Here the sample spans under 60,000 clones, under 90% being singletons. Study results and caveats: Both CD4+ and CD8+ T cell populations in blood had undergone clonal expansion by week 6 at 0.1 to 3.0 mg/kg.

Germline V gene sequence: CDR1 LGHNA, CDR2 YNFKEQ. The CDR3 is 15 residues long. The junction had 4 bases not matched to a gene; V was cut back by 0 bases and J by 6 bases. The V and J genes are TRBV4-2 and TRBJ2-4; TRBD1 matches at 8 bases. This sequence was found in an adult with an advanced solid tumor such as melanoma, head and neck, liver or kidney cancer. The sequencing here drew on CD4+ or CD8+ T cells sorted from blood, taken in a trial of the OX40 agonist ivuxolimab. The CDR3 DNA reads TGTGCCAGCAGCCAAGACGGGACAGGAACAAACATTCAGTACTTC. Translating gives CASSQDGTGTNIQYF.